This TCR beta chain is drawn from a study of blood T cell repertoires in COVID-19. At the level of the study: Donors in the United States, Italy and Spain gave samples during acute or convalescent COVID-19. Nucleic acid was either cDNA or gDNA, and it came from T cells, B-cell-depleted T cells, or PBMCs.

A few counts support this clone. In the authors' methods: Nucleated cell number was recorded as an estimate derived from reference gene primer amplification. Data came from immunoSEQ multiplex PCR; TCRdb stores just in-frame clones and leaves some out. V, J and clone size derive from that table, while D and trimming were established from the DNA sequence. Of 250,000 to 300,000 clones listed, about 90% are singletons. Trimming cost V 6 bases and J 6 bases; bases outside gene matches: 13. The CDR3 consists of 15 residues. Germline V gene sequence: CDR1 MNHEY, CDR2 SVGEGT. The sample taken for sequencing was PBMCs or T cells enriched from blood (not recorded which). The clonotype originates from a human donor in a cohort exposed to, infected with or recovered from COVID-19 (not recorded which). The donor label of this sample is uncertain. This rearrangement joins TRBV6-2 or TRBV6-3 to TRBJ1-1, with TRBD1 matching 7 bases. CDR3 residues: CASSRPGQGGSEAFF. CDR3 nucleotides: TGTGCCAGCAGCCGACCGGGACAAGGGGGCTCTGAAGCTTTCTTT.